The 6 T cell receptor beta chains listed next were all sequenced from one sample in a study of CD8 T cells in ankylosing spondylitis. TCRdb called the 5' RACE reads again in MiXCR, with one record for every CDR3 protein. The data show approximately 100,000 distinct CDR3 sequences, about 8.6% seen once. The sequencing sample was made of blood, either unsorted or a sorted T cell fraction (not recorded which). The receptors were gathered from a male donor with ankylosing spondylitis or in good health (not recorded which).

This clonotype was detected many times. The chain has TRBV2 and TRBJ1-5; 9 bases are a match to TRBD1. This CDR3 comprises 14 residues. V shed 6 bases and J 5 bases; nucleotides not matched to a gene: 5. CDR1 is SNHLY, CDR2 FYNNEI, per germline. CDR3 bases: TGTGCCAGCAGAGGGACAGGGATAGATCAGCCCCAGCATTTT. The encoded protein is CASRGTGIDQPQHF.

This clonotype appeared many times. Here the CDR3 reads CSASYRDTEAFF. The DNA for the CDR3 is TGCAGTGCCTCTTATAGAGACACTGAAGCTTTCTTT. V and J are TRBV20-1 and TRBJ1-1, with D unclear. This CDR3 contains 12 residues. Trimming shortened V by 6 bases and J by 3 bases, and 11 bases separated the two germline ends. Per germline, CDR1 DFQATT and CDR2 SNEGSKA (reference sequence).

Ten or more counts support this clonotype. V usage is TRBV24-1 and J usage is TRBJ2-3; 9 bases line up with TRBD1. Looked up from germline, CDR1 is KGHDR and CDR2 is SFDVKD. V gave up 1 base and J gave up 3 bases; unmatched junction bases: 7. This CDR3 has 17 residues. CDR3 in amino acids: CATSDFPGTGLTDTQYF. In DNA form, the CDR3 reads TGTGCCACCAGTGATTTCCCCGGGACAGGGCTGACAGATACGCAGTATTTT.

This clonotype was observed at least ten times. This chain connects TRBV6-1 to TRBJ2-1; TRBD2 matches 10 bases. CDR3 size: 14 residues. Germline values: CDR1 MNHNS, CDR2 SASEGT. V shed 8 bases, J shed 6 bases, and the junction held 7 bases outside the gene matches. This chain's CDR3 is CASSVLAGANEQFF. The DNA for the CDR3 is TGTGCCAGCTCGGTCCTAGCGGGAGCCAATGAGCAGTTCTTC.

There are many counts of this clonotype. The gene calls are TRBV19 and TRBJ2-2, with D perhaps matching TRBD1 (6 bases). The CDR3 sequence is 15 residues long. Trimming removed 7 bases from V and 6 bases from J, with 18 bases in between. Germline V CDR1 and CDR2: LNHDA, SQIVND (reference sequence). The CDR3 nucleotides are TGTGCCAGTAAGGGAGCAGGGGCTGCCTCCGGGGAGCTGTTTTTT. Encoded protein: CASKGAGAASGELFF. Based on the CDR3 plus reference TRBV19 and TRBJ2-2, the full variable domain is DGGITQSPKYLFRKEGQNVTLSCEQNLNHDAMYWYRQDPGQGLRLIYYSQIVNDFQKGDIAEGYSVSREKKESFPLTVTSAQKNPTAFYLCASKGAGAASGELFFGEGSRLTVL.

There are many counts of this clonotype. V gene TRBV20-1 combines with J gene TRBJ2-7, with 8 positions matching TRBD2. J gave up 2 bases and V 6 bases, and 9 bases lay outside the gene matches. The germline V gene encodes CDR1 DFQATT and CDR2 SNEGSKA (reference sequence). There are 14 residues in the CDR3. The CDR3 reads CSAGSGGVAYEQYF. The CDR3 coding sequence is TGCAGTGCGGGGTCCGGGGGGGTAGCCTACGAGCAGTACTTC.